The clone carrying this TCR beta chain has only one observation. Its antigen is currently unknown. Relative to the germline gene, one junction end is altered; a read error may explain this. Library preparation followed earlier protocols using designated TCR primers. Each CDR3 protein is one row after TCRdb ran MiXCR on the PCR reads. The sample contains 45,000 to 55,000 distinct CDR3 sequences, roughly a third of which appear only once. The CDR3 runs to 16 residues. The V gene's germline CDR1 is LGHDT and CDR2 YNNKEL (reference sequence). The sample originates from a study of molecular identifiers for immune sequencing clone quantification. Study results and limitations: Spiked Jurkat TCR RNA from one cell was reportedly detectable among around 960,000 naive cells. Clones above 20 RNA copies contained over 98% of effector molecules and under 1% of naive molecules.

Using a CD8+CD4-CCR7+CD45RA+ phenotype, naive CD8 T cells were sorted. The J gene is TRBJ1-3, the V gene TRBV3-1; no firm D call. Sequencing was done on a sample of naive CD8+ T cells from blood, with Jurkat cell RNA spiked in. The subset denotes: FACS-sorted CD8+CD4-CCR7+CD45RA+ naive T cells. The clonotype originates from a human donor in good health. Some libraries in this study had Jurkat cell RNA spiked in. Here the CDR3 reads CASSQSSGYSGDTIYF. The CDR3 DNA follows: TGTGCCAGCAGCCAATCATCCGGATACTCTGGAGACACCATATATTTT.